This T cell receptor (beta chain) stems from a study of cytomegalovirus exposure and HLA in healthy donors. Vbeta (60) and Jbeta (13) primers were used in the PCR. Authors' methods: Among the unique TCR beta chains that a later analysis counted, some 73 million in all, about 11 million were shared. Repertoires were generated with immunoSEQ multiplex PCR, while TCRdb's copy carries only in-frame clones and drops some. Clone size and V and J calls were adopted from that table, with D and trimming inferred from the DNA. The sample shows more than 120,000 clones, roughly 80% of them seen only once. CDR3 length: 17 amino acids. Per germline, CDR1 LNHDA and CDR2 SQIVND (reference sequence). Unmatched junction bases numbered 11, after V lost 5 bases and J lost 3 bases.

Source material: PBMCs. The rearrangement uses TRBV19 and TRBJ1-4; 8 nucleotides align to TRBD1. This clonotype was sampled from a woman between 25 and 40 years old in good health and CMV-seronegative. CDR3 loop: CASSPRLRTGSNEKLFF. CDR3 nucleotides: TGTGCCAGTAGTCCAAGACTAAGGACAGGGTCTAATGAAAAACTGTTTTTT.